This entry describes one TCR beta chain. What it recognizes is unknown. V was clipped by 7 bases and J by 4 bases; unmatched bases: 8. The CDR3 is 13 residues long. CDR1 is SQVTM, CDR2 ANQGSEA, per germline. The sample is drawn from a study of glioma-infiltrating T cells. In the study overall: Low-grade gliomas were grade II; glioblastomas were grade IV at initial diagnosis. Study-level findings and limits: CDR3 overlap between tissue and blood was very small. Above-expected tissue-blood divergence occurred in all gliomas, most in low-grade ones.

The iRepertoire nested amplicon-rescue multiplex PCR amplified TCR alpha and beta CDR3s from RNA. TCRdb re-derived calls from the multiplex PCR reads in MiXCR, one entry per CDR3 protein. Of a few hundred thousand distinct CDR3 sequences detected, about two fifths appear once; the ten largest clones hold more than 10%. This TCR was sampled from a human donor with low-grade glioma or glioblastoma, undergoing nonglioma brain surgery, or in good health (not recorded which). This chain connects TRBV29-1 to TRBJ2-7, with 9 bases aligning to TRBD1. The sequenced sample consisted of glioma tissue, nonneoplastic brain tissue, or PBMCs (not recorded which). In DNA form, the CDR3 reads TGCAGCGCCGTGGACAGGGGAAATTACGAGCAGTACTTC. Its protein product is CSAVDRGNYEQYF.